This TCR beta chain emerged from a study of OX40 agonist ivuxolimab in advanced cancers. The junction had 5 bases not matched to a gene; V was cut back by 6 bases and J by 5 bases. Germline CDR1 reads MNHEY; CDR2 reads SMNVEV (reference sequence). The CDR3 contains 15 residues. Produced via immunoSEQ multiplex PCR; TCRdb's table is partial and in-frame only. Among some 62,000 clones listed, approximately 90% were seen once. Sequencing used CD4+ or CD8+ T cells sorted from blood, obtained in a trial of the OX40 agonist ivuxolimab. This chain joins TRBV27 and TRBJ2-2; 11 bases are a match to TRBD2. This clonotype was obtained from an adult with an advanced solid tumor such as melanoma, head and neck, liver or kidney cancer. CDR3 residues: CASSLRTSGTGELFF. The DNA for the CDR3 is TGTGCCAGCAGCCTTAGGACTAGCGGGACCGGGGAGCTGTTTTTT.